The rows below give T cell receptor beta chains drawn from one sample of a study of beta chain features in type 1 diabetes. The repertoire was sequenced with immunoSEQ multiplex PCR; TCRdb's copy has only in-frame clones and lacks some. The sample shows more than 300,000 clones, 10% to 15% of them seen only once. The sequenced sample consisted of naive CD4+ T cells from blood. All receptors derive from a woman between 18 and 29 years old with type 1 diabetes. Each CDR3 is given with its conserved first and last residue. The order of the fields is J gene, V gene, D gene, CDR3 protein. D genes are given only for firm matches.

j_gene: TRBJ2-3; v_gene: TRBV5-4; d_gene: TRBD2; CDR3aa: CASSPPLAGGPDTQYF
j_gene: TRBJ2-7; v_gene: TRBV18; d_gene: NA; CDR3aa: CASSPQDTVYEQYF
j_gene: TRBJ2-1; v_gene: TRBV13; d_gene: NA; CDR3aa: CASSPWRSNEQFF
j_gene: TRBJ2-1; v_gene: TRBV6-5; d_gene: TRBD2; CDR3aa: CASSTAGGPGNEQFF
j_gene: TRBJ2-3; v_gene: TRBV18; d_gene: TRBD1; CDR3aa: CASSPTGLGTDTQYF
j_gene: TRBJ2-1; v_gene: TRBV12-5; d_gene: TRBD2; CDR3aa: CASGWTSGGASGEQFF
j_gene: TRBJ1-2; v_gene: TRBV6-5; d_gene: NA; CDR3aa: CASSYSTVYGYTF
j_gene: TRBJ2-7; v_gene: TRBV7-2; d_gene: TRBD1; CDR3aa: CASSTDRGPYEQYF
j_gene: TRBJ2-7; v_gene: TRBV2; d_gene: TRBD1; CDR3aa: CASTKDRTLSYEQYF
j_gene: TRBJ2-7; v_gene: TRBV19; d_gene: TRBD1; CDR3aa: CASNGQGTEQYF
j_gene: TRBJ2-4; v_gene: TRBV21-1; d_gene: NA; CDR3aa: CASSKAKDKRAKNIQYF
j_gene: TRBJ2-1; v_gene: TRBV30; d_gene: TRBD2; CDR3aa: CAWSTGLAASYNEQFF
j_gene: TRBJ1-1; v_gene: TRBV25-1; d_gene: NA; CDR3aa: CASSGFRETEAFF
j_gene: TRBJ2-3; v_gene: TRBV2; d_gene: TRBD2; CDR3aa: CASRRLAGDGTDTQYF
j_gene: TRBJ2-5; v_gene: TRBV12-5; d_gene: NA; CDR3aa: CASGQDSRGTQYF
j_gene: TRBJ2-1; v_gene: TRBV18; d_gene: TRBD2; CDR3aa: CASSPLASGRAVDEQFF
j_gene: TRBJ2-5; v_gene: TRBV23-1; d_gene: TRBD2; CDR3aa: CASSQSDGPDSSGEQETQYF
j_gene: TRBJ2-2; v_gene: TRBV4-3; d_gene: NA; CDR3aa: CASSPYASGAADRELFF
j_gene: TRBJ2-7; v_gene: TRBV28; d_gene: NA; CDR3aa: CASSLLYEQYF
j_gene: TRBJ2-2; v_gene: TRBV9; d_gene: NA; CDR3aa: CASSVEGSVGLSGELFF
j_gene: TRBJ2-1; v_gene: TRBV9; d_gene: NA; CDR3aa: CASSADLALNEQFF
j_gene: TRBJ2-7; v_gene: TRBV15; d_gene: TRBD1; CDR3aa: CATSRTGYAYEQYF
j_gene: TRBJ2-7; v_gene: TRBV7-2; d_gene: NA; CDR3aa: CASSLTGRGRYEQYF
j_gene: TRBJ1-2; v_gene: TRBV4-3; d_gene: TRBD1; CDR3aa: CASSQERTDRAGYTF
j_gene: TRBJ2-3; v_gene: TRBV9; d_gene: NA; CDR3aa: CASSVGSRADTQYF
j_gene: TRBJ1-2; v_gene: TRBV15; d_gene: NA; CDR3aa: CATSRDRGRMSTF
j_gene: TRBJ2-1; v_gene: TRBV11-2; d_gene: NA; CDR3aa: CASSLDNYNEQFF
j_gene: TRBJ2-7; v_gene: TRBV15; d_gene: TRBD2; CDR3aa: CATSRDRGLAGTFYEQYF
j_gene: TRBJ2-7; v_gene: TRBV5-1; d_gene: NA; CDR3aa: CASAGIGSYEQYF
j_gene: TRBJ2-7; v_gene: TRBV7-9; d_gene: NA; CDR3aa: CASSSNTDTPYEQYF
j_gene: TRBJ1-2; v_gene: TRBV15; d_gene: NA; CDR3aa: CATSREGGYYGYTF
j_gene: TRBJ2-1; v_gene: TRBV18; d_gene: NA; CDR3aa: CASSPNRAYVHEQFF
j_gene: TRBJ2-4; v_gene: TRBV7-2; d_gene: TRBD2; CDR3aa: CASSEKPGLAGGPKNIQYF
j_gene: TRBJ1-6; v_gene: TRBV5-6; d_gene: NA; CDR3aa: CASSTGQSNSPLHF
j_gene: TRBJ1-5; v_gene: TRBV7-2; d_gene: NA; CDR3aa: CASSLESGFGSQPQHF
j_gene: TRBJ2-4; v_gene: TRBV4-1; d_gene: NA; CDR3aa: CASSQAVRGKNIQYF
j_gene: TRBJ1-4; v_gene: TRBV7-9; d_gene: NA; CDR3aa: CASSLDAGVHEKLFF
j_gene: TRBJ2-1; v_gene: TRBV4-3; d_gene: NA; CDR3aa: CASSRGLGAGADNEQFF
j_gene: TRBJ2-3; v_gene: TRBV9; d_gene: TRBD2; CDR3aa: CASSVVLAADTQYF